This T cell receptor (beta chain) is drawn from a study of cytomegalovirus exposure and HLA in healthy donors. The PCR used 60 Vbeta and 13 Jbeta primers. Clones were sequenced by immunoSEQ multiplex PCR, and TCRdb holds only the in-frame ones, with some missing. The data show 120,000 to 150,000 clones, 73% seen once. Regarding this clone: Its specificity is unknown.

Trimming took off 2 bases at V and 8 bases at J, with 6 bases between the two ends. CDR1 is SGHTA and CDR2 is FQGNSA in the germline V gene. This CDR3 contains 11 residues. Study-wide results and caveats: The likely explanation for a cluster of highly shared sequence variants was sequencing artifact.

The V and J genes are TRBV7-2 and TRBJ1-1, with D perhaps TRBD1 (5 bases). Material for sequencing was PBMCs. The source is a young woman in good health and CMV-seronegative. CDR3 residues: CASSLWGEAFF. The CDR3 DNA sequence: TGTGCCAGCAGCTTATGGGGCGAAGCTTTCTTT.